The 21 T cell receptor beta chains given below trace back to one sample, sequenced in a study of blood T cells in healthy people across ages. Sample-barcoded 5' priming and a J-beta primer mix drove a second PCR of about 6 to 12 cycles. TCRdb called the 5' RACE reads again in MiXCR, with one record for every CDR3 protein. In the table there are 850,000 to 1,300,000 distinct CDR3 sequences, around 43% of which are singletons. The sequencing input was blood. The source of these receptors is a woman aged 55-69 years in good health.

The chain combines TRBV12-3 or TRBV12-4 with TRBJ2-7; 9 nucleotides match TRBD1. The CDR3 sequence is 12 residues long. The J segment lost 5 bases and the V segment lost 6 bases, leaving 2 bases of the junction unmatched. The CDR3 region is CASRDRGDEQYF. The DNA for the CDR3 is TGTGCCAGCAGGGACAGGGGAGACGAGCAGTACTTC.

The chain couples TRBV10-3 to TRBJ2-5; D remains ambiguous. CDR1 is ENHRY, CDR2 SYGVKD, per germline. The ends were cut back, 5 bases at V and 5 bases at J, with 12 bases in the middle. CDR3 size: 13 residues. Here the CDR3 reads CAISIHQTETQYF. DNA for the CDR3: TGTGCCATCAGTATACACCAGACGGAGACCCAGTACTTC.

This clonotype was seen just once. The chain employs TRBV20-1 and TRBJ2-5; 8 positions match TRBD2. Trimming at V came to 0 bases and at J to 3 bases, leaving 3 bases not matched to a gene. Germline values: CDR1 DFQATT, CDR2 SNEGSKA (reference sequence). The CDR3 has 14 residues. This chain's CDR3 is CSARDLGGEETQYF. The DNA of the CDR3 is TGCAGTGCTAGAGATCTCGGGGGGGAAGAGACCCAGTACTTC.

This rearrangement joins TRBV6-4 to TRBJ2-1; 9 nucleotides match TRBD2. There are 14 residues in the CDR3. CDR1 is MRHNA, CDR2 SNTAGT, per germline. V gave up 3 bases and J gave up 3 bases; unmatched junction bases: 0. CDR3 sequence reads: CASSERGGYNEQFF. The CDR3 DNA is TGTGCCAGCAGTGAGCGGGGGGGCTACAATGAGCAGTTCTTC.

The V gene is TRBV29-1, the J gene TRBJ1-2, with D possibly being TRBD1 (5 bases). Deletions cut 7 bases from V and 0 bases from J, with 9 bases between. The germline V gene encodes CDR1 SQVTM and CDR2 ANQGSEA. CDR3 length: 12 residues. The CDR3 reads CSAGSSNYGYTF. The CDR3 coding sequence is TGCAGCGCAGGGTCGTCTAACTATGGCTACACCTTC.

This sequence joins TRBV20-1 and TRBJ2-1, with TRBD2 matching over 10 bases. CDR3 length: 14 residues. Germline V gene lookup returns CDR1 DFQATT and CDR2 SNEGSKA (reference sequence). The J segment lost 6 bases and the V segment lost 5 bases, leaving 7 bases of the junction unmatched. The CDR3 coding sequence is TGCAGTGCTTACCTAGCGGGAGAACCCAATGAGCAGTTCTTC. Translation: CSAYLAGEPNEQFF.

This clonotype was recorded only once. The junction and the germline gene differ at one end; a read error may be behind it. V usage is TRBV15 and J usage is TRBJ2-1; perhaps TRBD2 as D (6 bases). This CDR3 contains 15 residues. Germline V lookup: CDR1 LNHNV, CDR2 YYDKDF (reference sequence). CDR3 sequence: CTTSRASEFLNEQFF. The CDR3 DNA reads TGTACCACCAGCAGAGCTAGCGAGTTCCTTAATGAGCAGTTCTTC.

The chain carries TRBV21-1 and TRBJ1-2. TRBV21-1 is a listed pseudogene. This CDR3 has 18 residues. The CDR3, as DNA: TGTGCCAGCAGCAAAAAAGGTTCGGTCCTTCGCGGCTCCTATGGCTACACCTTC. This encodes CASSKKGSVLRGSYGYTF.

The rearrangement uses TRBV27 and TRBJ2-3; 8 positions agree with TRBD2. V lost 4 bases to trimming and J lost 4 bases; unmatched junction nucleotides: 10. CDR1 is MNHEY and CDR2 is SMNVEV in the germline V gene (reference sequence). This CDR3 comprises 16 residues. The DNA for the CDR3 is TGTGCCAGCAGTTCCAGCGCGGGCGGGAGGCCAGATACGCAGTATTTT. As protein: CASSSSAGGRPDTQYF.

V gene TRBV6-6 combines with J gene TRBJ1-4; 9 bases fit TRBD1. The CDR3 is 17 amino acids. The V gene end was trimmed by 6 bases and the J gene end by 5 bases; junction bases not matched to a gene: 13. The germline V gene has CDR1 MNHNY and CDR2 SVGAGI (reference sequence). DNA of the CDR3: TGTGCCAGCAGGAACGGACAGGGGCACGGGACCAATGAAAAACTGTTTTTT. Translation: CASRNGQGHGTNEKLFF.

This clonotype was recorded many times. This chain links TRBV20-1 with TRBJ2-7; possibly TRBD2 for D (6 bases). The V end was cut by 3 bases, the J end by 6 bases, with 15 bases between. The germline gives CDR1 DFQATT, CDR2 SNEGSKA (reference sequence). The CDR3 is made up of 13 amino acids. DNA of the CDR3: TGCAGTGCTAGTAACCCCAGCGGGTTCGAGCAGTACTTC. Translated, it gives CSASNPSGFEQYF.

The V and J genes are TRBV20-1 and TRBJ1-2; no clear D gene. Germline V CDR1 and CDR2: DFQATT, SNEGSKA (reference sequence). Trimming left V 4 bases short and J 7 bases short, with 22 bases between. The CDR3 totals 15 residues. The CDR3 reads CSATQSTLLGIGYTF. CDR3 nucleotide sequence: TGCAGTGCTACTCAGTCCACCCTTTTGGGTATTGGCTACACCTTC.

The chain carries TRBV7-3 and TRBJ1-2, with D possibly being TRBD1 (5 bases). Germline values: CDR1 SGHTA, CDR2 FQGTGA. The CDR3 runs to 15 residues. Trimming removed 1 base at V and 4 bases at J, with 13 bases between. CDR3 protein: CASSLKGAGAYGYTF. The CDR3 region has the DNA TGTGCCAGCAGCTTAAAAGGGGCCGGGGCCTATGGCTACACCTTC.

This clonotype has a handful of counts. This chain connects TRBV20-1 to TRBJ2-7; 9 nucleotides match TRBD1. The CDR3 contains 16 residues. The ends lost 1 base at V and 5 bases at J; junction bases unmatched: 12. CDR1 and CDR2 (germline): DFQATT, SNEGSKA (reference sequence). The CDR3 loop reads CSARGPRPGQGHEQYF. CDR3 nucleotide sequence: TGCAGTGCTAGAGGCCCTCGTCCGGGACAGGGCCACGAGCAGTACTTC.

V and J are TRBV5-6 and TRBJ2-5; D may be TRBD2 (5 bases). CDR1 is SGHDT and CDR2 is YYEEEE in the germline V gene. The CDR3 is made up of 14 amino acids. Trimming took 5 bases from V and 1 from J, leaving 12 bases between them. The DNA of the CDR3 is TGTGCCAGCAGGTGGACTGAACTCCAAGAGACCCAGTACTTC. Its translation is CASRWTELQETQYF.

V is TRBV5-4 and J is TRBJ1-2; 9 nucleotides agree with TRBD1. The CDR3 loop spans 14 amino acids. V was pared by 4 bases and J by 3 bases, with 4 bases of the junction left unmatched. In germline, CDR1 is SGHNT, CDR2 YYREEE (reference sequence). The CDR3 reads CASSARQGDYGYTF. In nucleotides, the CDR3 is TGTGCCAGCAGCGCACGACAGGGGGACTATGGCTACACCTTC.

The chain has TRBV4-1 and TRBJ2-5, with a weak D call TRBD2 (5 bases). The ends were cut back, 1 base at V and 5 bases at J, with 14 bases in the middle. The CDR3 has 15 amino acids. Germline CDR1 and CDR2: MGHRA and YSYEKL. The CDR3 nucleotides are TGCGCCAGCAGCCAAGTCACGGGCCGCGGGGAGACCCAGTACTTC. As protein: CASSQVTGRGETQYF.

Regarding this clonotype: Relative to the germline gene, one junction end is altered; a read error may explain this. The chain has TRBV5-1 and TRBJ2-3; 8 nucleotides match TRBD1. The CDR3 extends over 17 amino acids. Looked up from germline, CDR1 is SGHRS and CDR2 is YFSETQ. The CDR3 DNA sequence: TGCGCCAGCAGCACTCGACAGGGGTCTATTAGCACAGATATGCAGTATTTT. As protein: CASSTRQGSISTDMQYF.

The chain's CDR3 is CASSQAVGGTIEDTQYF. Here the CDR3 DNA reads TGTGCCAGCAGCCAAGCGGTTGGCGGGACCATAGAAGATACGCAGTATTTT. The genes are TRBV4-2 and TRBJ2-3; perhaps TRBD2 as D (6 bases). Per the germline V gene, CDR1 is LGHNA and CDR2 is YNFKEQ. This CDR3 comprises 17 residues. V shed 1 base and J shed 5 bases, with 19 bases lying between them.

This clonotype showed up just a few times. This chain uses TRBV28 with TRBJ1-2; D ambiguous. Germline CDR1 MDHEN, CDR2 SYDVKM. This CDR3 region has 12 residues. V was trimmed by 7 bases and J by 0 bases, leaving 6 bases between them. CDR3 loop: CASNGANYGYTF. DNA of the CDR3: TGTGCCAGCAACGGAGCTAACTATGGCTACACCTTC.

The rearrangement uses TRBV6-1 and TRBJ1-2; TRBD1 aligns across 12 bases. Germline CDR1 MNHNS, CDR2 SASEGT. V gave up 5 bases and J gave up 7 bases; unmatched junction bases: 8. The CDR3 loop spans 15 amino acids. The CDR3 DNA sequence: TGTGCCAGCAGTAGCAGGGACAGGGGGCAGTGTGGCTACACCTTC. Residues: CASSSRDRGQCGYTF.